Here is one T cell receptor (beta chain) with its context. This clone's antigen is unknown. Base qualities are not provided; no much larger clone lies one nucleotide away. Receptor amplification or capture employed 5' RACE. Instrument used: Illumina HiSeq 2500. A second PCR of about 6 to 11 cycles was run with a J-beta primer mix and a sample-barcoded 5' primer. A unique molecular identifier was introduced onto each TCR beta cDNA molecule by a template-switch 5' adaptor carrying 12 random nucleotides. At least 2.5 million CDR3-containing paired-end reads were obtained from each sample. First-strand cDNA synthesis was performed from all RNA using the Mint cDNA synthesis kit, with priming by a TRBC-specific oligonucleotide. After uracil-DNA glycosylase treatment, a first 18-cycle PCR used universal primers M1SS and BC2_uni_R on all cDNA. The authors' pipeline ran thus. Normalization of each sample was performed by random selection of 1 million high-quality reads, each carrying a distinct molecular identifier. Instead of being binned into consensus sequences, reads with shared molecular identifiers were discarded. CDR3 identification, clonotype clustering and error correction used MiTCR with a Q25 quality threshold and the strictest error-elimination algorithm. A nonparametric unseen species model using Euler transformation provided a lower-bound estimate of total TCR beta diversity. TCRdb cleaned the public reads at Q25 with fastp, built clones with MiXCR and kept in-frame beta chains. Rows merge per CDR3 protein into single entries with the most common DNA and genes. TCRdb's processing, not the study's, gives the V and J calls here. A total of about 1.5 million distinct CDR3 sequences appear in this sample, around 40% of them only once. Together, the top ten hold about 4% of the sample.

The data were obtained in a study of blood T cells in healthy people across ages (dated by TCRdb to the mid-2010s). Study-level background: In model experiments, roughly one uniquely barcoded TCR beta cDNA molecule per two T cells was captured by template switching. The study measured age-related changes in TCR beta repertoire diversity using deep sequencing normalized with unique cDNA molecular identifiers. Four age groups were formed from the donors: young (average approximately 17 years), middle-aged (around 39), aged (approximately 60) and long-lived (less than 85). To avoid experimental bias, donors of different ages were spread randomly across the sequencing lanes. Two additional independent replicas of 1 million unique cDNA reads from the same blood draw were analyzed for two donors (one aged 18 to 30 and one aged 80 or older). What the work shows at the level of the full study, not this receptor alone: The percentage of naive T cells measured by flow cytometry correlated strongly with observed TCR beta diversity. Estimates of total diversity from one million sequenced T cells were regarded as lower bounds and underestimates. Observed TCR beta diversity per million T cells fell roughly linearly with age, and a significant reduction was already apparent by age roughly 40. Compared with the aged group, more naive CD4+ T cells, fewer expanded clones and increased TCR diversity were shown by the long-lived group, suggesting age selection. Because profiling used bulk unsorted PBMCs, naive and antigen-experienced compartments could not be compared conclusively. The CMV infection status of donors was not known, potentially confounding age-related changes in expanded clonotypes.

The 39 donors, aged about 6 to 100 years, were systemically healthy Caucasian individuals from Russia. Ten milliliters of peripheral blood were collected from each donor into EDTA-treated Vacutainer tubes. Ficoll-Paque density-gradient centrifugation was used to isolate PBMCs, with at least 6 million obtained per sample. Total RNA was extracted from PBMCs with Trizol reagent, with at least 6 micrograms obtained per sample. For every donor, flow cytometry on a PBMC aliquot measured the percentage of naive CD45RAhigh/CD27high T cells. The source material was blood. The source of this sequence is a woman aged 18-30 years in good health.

Here the CDR3 is given as CSARDRMGAGNEKLFF. At the DNA level, the sequence is TGCAGTGCTAGAGATCGAATGGGTGCGGGAAATGAAAAACTGTTTTTT. The chain is assembled from TRBV20-1 and TRBJ1-4; the D gene lacks a confident call. CDR1 is given as DFQATT and CDR2 as SNEGSKA, both from the germline V gene (reference sequence). From the cysteine through the phenylalanine, the CDR3 covers 16 amino acids. Only CDR3 DNA is held: 48 bases, read in frame from base 1. The trim is 0 bases for V and 5 bases for J, with a gap of 16 bases between the germline ends.